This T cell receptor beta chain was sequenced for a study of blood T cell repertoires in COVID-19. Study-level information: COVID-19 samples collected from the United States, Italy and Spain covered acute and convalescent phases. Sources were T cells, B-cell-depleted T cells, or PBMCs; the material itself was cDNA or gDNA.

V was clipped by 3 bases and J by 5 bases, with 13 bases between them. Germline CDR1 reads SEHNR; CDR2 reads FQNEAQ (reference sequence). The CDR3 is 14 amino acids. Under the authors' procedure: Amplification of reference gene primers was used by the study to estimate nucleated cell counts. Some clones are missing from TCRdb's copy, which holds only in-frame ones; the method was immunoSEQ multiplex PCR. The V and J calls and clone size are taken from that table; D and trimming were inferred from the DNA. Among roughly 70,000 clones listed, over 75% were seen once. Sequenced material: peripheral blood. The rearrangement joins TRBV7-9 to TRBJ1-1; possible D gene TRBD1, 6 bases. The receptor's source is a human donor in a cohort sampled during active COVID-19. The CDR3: CASSFGGRGTEAFF. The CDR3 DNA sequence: TGTGCCAGCAGCTTTGGGGGCAGGGGAACTGAAGCTTTCTTT.